Following are 9 T cell receptor beta chains from one sample sequenced in a study of regulatory and conventional T cells in RAG deficiency. Repertoires were generated with immunoSEQ multiplex PCR, while TCRdb's copy carries only in-frame clones and drops some. The table shows 25,000 to 30,000 clones, with around 96% occurring only once. Blood CD4+ CD25-low CD127-high conventional T cells supplied the genomic DNA template. The same specimen was also included in a second study, on regulatory T cells. That study reports: Amplification used 52 TRBV primers and 13 TRBJ primers.

Sequencing was performed on CD25- CD4+ T cells sorted from blood. The receptors were gathered from a human donor in good health.

The chain recombines TRBV18 with TRBJ2-5, with TRBD2 matching over 13 bases. The V and J ends lost 2 bases and 7 bases, in that order; junction bases with no gene match: 7. The CDR3 covers 16 residues. Germline V gene lookup returns CDR1 KGHSH and CDR2 LQKENI. As DNA, the CDR3 is TGTGCCAGCTCACCAGGACTAGCGGGGGCCCATAGGACCCAGTACTTC. This codes for CASSPGLAGAHRTQYF.

The chain links TRBV7-3 to TRBJ1-1, with D unresolved. The CDR3 is 13 amino acids. Trimming took off 1 base at V and 1 base at J, with 4 bases between the two ends. CDR1 and CDR2 from the germline V gene are SGHTA and FQGTGA. This CDR3 is CASSLIGNTEAFF. For the CDR3, the DNA is TGTGCCAGCAGCTTAATCGGGAACACTGAAGCTTTCTTT.

CDR3: CASSLQPPTGGQGGYTF. DNA for the CDR3: TGCGCCAGCAGCTTGCAACCCCCGACAGGGGGCCAAGGTGGCTACACCTTC. V and J are TRBV5-1 and TRBJ1-2, with 10 positions matching TRBD1. Trimming removed 1 base from V and 7 bases from J; junction bases left unmatched: 13. The CDR3 sequence is 17 residues long. Germline CDR1 SGHRS, CDR2 YFSETQ.

This chain joins TRBV29-1 and TRBJ1-3; TRBD1 matches 7 bases. The CDR3 is 15 amino acids. V was clipped by 6 bases and J by 1 base; unmatched bases: 9. Germline V CDR1 and CDR2: SQVTM, ANQGSEA. CDR3 sequence: CSVTRGTGSGNTIYF. CDR3 sequence (DNA): TGCAGCGTCACCAGGGGGACGGGGTCTGGAAACACCATATATTTT.

The chain carries TRBV30 and TRBJ2-1; maybe TRBD2 (5 bases). Germline lookup yields CDR1 GTSNPN and CDR2 SVGIG (reference sequence). The CDR3 totals 14 residues. The V end lost 4 bases, the J end lost 2 bases, and 12 bases lay between the germline ends. The CDR3 DNA follows: TGTGCCTGGATTAGAGGGCCCCCCTACAATGAGCAGTTCTTC. Encoded protein: CAWIRGPPYNEQFF.

The rearrangement uses TRBV7-2 and TRBJ2-7; 11 bases agree with TRBD1. Losses at the gene ends were 5 bases for V and 4 bases for J; bases not matched to a gene: 7. Germline V gene lookup returns CDR1 SGHTA and CDR2 FQGNSA. This CDR3 is built from 15 residues. CDR3: CASSRGTGGQYEQYF. In nucleotides, the CDR3 is TGTGCCAGCAGCCGGGGGACAGGGGGACAATACGAGCAGTACTTC. Full variable domain (outside the CDR3, taken from reference TRBV7-2 and TRBJ2-7): GAGVSQSPSNKVTEKGKDVELRCDPISGHTALYWYRQSLGQGLEFLIYFQGNSAPDKSGLPSDRFSAERTGGSVSTLTIQRTQQEDSAVYLCASSRGTGGQYEQYFGPGTRLTVT.

V and J are TRBV10-1 and TRBJ2-2; possible D gene TRBD1, 6 bases. Between the trimmed V and J ends, which lost 5 bases and 15 bases, there was a span of 16 bases. The germline CDR1 and CDR2 sequences are WNHNN and SYGVQD (reference sequence). There are 12 residues in the CDR3. The chain's CDR3 is CASSKRADSLFF. In DNA, the CDR3 is TGCGCCAGCAGTAAAAGGGCGGACAGTTTGTTTTTT.

The rearrangement joins TRBV25-1 to TRBJ2-1, with 7 bases identical to TRBD2. The junction had 9 bases not matched to a gene; V was cut back by 1 base and J by 6 bases. The CDR3 has 16 residues. From germline, CDR1 is MGHDK and CDR2 SYGVNS. The CDR3 spells CASSEWPGDYTNEQFF. DNA of the CDR3: TGTGCCAGCAGTGAATGGCCGGGGGACTACACCAATGAGCAGTTCTTC.

This clone has a single count. J is TRBJ2-7 and V is TRBV6-6; TRBD1 matches at 11 bases. The CDR3 runs 15 residues. The germline gives CDR1 MNHNY, CDR2 SVGAGI (reference sequence). The J segment lost 7 bases and the V segment lost 7 bases, leaving 12 bases of the junction unmatched. CDR3 coding DNA: TGTGCCAGCATTGAATCCGGGACAGGGGGATTAGAGCAGTACTTC. Translation gives CASIESGTGGLEQYF.